The T cell receptor beta chain under discussion was sequenced for a study of cytomegalovirus exposure and HLA in healthy donors. Study context: About 85 million unique TCR sequences came from HLA-typed donors in an early release.

This clone was seen only once. The antigen is unknown. General observations from the study: DRB1 showed the most TCR associations and HLA-C the fewest in a later analysis, as rates varied by HLA locus.

Vbeta (60) and Jbeta (13) primers were used in the PCR. Assay used: immunoSEQ multiplex PCR; TCRdb lists only in-frame clones, some missing. The sample includes some 180,000 clones, over 80% seen only once; the top ten take more than 1.1%. Germline CDR1 LNHDA, CDR2 SQIVND (reference sequence). The CDR3 extends over 17 amino acids. Unmatched junction bases numbered 9, after V lost 5 bases and J lost 1 base. Sequencing was carried out using PBMCs. The clonotype originates from a girl aged 5 to 17 in good health and CMV-seropositive. The chain recombines TRBV19 with TRBJ2-1; 9 nucleotides agree with TRBD1. The chain's CDR3 is CASSFNRQGGSYNEQFF. As DNA, the CDR3 is TGTGCCAGTAGTTTCAACCGACAGGGGGGATCCTACAATGAGCAGTTCTTC.